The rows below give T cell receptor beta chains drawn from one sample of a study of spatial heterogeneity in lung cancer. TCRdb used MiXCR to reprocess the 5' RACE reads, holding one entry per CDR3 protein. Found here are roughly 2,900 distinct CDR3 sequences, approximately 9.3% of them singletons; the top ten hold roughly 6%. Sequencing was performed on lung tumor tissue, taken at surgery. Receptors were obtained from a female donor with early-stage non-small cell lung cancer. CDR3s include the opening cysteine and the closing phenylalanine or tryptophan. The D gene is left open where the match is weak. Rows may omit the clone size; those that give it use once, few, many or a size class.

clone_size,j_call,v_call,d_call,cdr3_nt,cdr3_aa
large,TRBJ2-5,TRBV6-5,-,TGTGCCAGCAGTCTAACCCCACAGGAAGGGGTAGAGACCCAGTACTTC,CASSLTPQEGVETQYF
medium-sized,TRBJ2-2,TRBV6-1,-,TGTGCCAGCGCACGGATGAACACCGGGGAGCTGTTTTTT,CASARMNTGELFF
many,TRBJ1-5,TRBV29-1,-,TGCAGCGTGGCCCGGGGGGATAAAAATCAGCCCCAGCATTTT,CSVARGDKNQPQHF
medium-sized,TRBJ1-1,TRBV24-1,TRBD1,TGTGCCACCAGTGATTTTCGGGACAGGTCGGTGAACACTGAAGCTTTCTTT,CATSDFRDRSVNTEAFF
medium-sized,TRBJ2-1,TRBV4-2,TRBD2,TGTGCCAGCAGCTCACTAGGGGCGGGGGGCCAGGAGCAGTTCTTC,CASSSLGAGGQEQFF
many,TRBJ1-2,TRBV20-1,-,TGCAGTGCTAGCCAGTCAAGAGGCTACACCTTC,CSASQSRGYTF
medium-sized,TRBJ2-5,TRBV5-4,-,TGTGCCAGCAGCAGGCCGACAGGTCAAGAGACCCAGTACTTC,CASSRPTGQETQYF
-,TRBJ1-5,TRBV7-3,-,TGTGCCAGCAGCTTAAAAGGGGGGCCCAATCAGCCCCAGCATTTT,CASSLKGGPNQPQHF
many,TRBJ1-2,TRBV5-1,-,TGCGCCAGCAGATTGGGGCAGCTCCACACTAACTATGGCTACACCTTC,CASRLGQLHTNYGYTF
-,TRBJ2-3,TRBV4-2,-,TGTGCCAGCAGCGCAGGGTTTAGCACAGATACGCAGTATTTT,CASSAGFSTDTQYF
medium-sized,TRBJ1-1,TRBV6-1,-,TGTGCCAGCAGTGAAGGGACAAAGAACACTGAAGCTTTCTTT,CASSEGTKNTEAFF
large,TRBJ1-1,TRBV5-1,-,TGCGCCAGCAGCCCCGGGGACGGAACAAGACCCACTGAAGCTTTCTTT,CASSPGDGTRPTEAFF
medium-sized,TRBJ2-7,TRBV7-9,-,TGTGCCAGCAGCCTTGGATGGCGGGAGCAGTACTTC,CASSLGWREQYF
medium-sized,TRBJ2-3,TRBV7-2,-,TGTGCCAGCAGCTCAACGACAAGAAGCACAGATACGCAGTATTTT,CASSSTTRSTDTQYF
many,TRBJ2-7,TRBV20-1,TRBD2,TGCAGTGCCCTAGCGGGGGGAAACTACGAGCAGTACTTC,CSALAGGNYEQYF
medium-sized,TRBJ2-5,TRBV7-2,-,TGTGCCAGCAGCTTAGGGAGGACCCAAAGACAAGAGACCCAGTACTTC,CASSLGRTQRQETQYF
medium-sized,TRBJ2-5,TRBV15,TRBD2,TGTGCCACCAGCAGTGATGCGGGGGGACGGGAGACCCAGTACTTC,CATSSDAGGRETQYF
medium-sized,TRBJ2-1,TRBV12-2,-,TGTGCAAGTCGCCAGTCCGGACGGTGCTCCTACAATGAGCAGTTCTTC,CASRQSGRCSYNEQFF
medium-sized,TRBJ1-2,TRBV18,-,TGTGCCAGCTCACCACCGACGGCTAACTATGGCTACACCTTC,CASSPPTANYGYTF
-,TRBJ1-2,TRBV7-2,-,TGTGCCAGCAGCTTAAGTGTCGTCAGGAACTATGGCTACACCTTC,CASSLSVVRNYGYTF